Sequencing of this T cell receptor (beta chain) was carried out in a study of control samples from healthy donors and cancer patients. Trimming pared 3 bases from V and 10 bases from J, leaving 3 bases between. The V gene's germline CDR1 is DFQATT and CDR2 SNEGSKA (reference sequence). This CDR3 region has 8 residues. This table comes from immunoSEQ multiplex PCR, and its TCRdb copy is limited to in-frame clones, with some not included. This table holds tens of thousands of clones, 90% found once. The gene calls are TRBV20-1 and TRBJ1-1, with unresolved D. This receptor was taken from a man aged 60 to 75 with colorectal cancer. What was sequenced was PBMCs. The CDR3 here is CSASRAFF. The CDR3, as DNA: TGCAGTGCTAGCCGAGCTTTCTTT.